A single sample gave rise to the 25 T cell receptor beta chains below, sequenced in a study of cytomegalovirus exposure and HLA in healthy donors. Primers included in the PCR were 60 Vbeta and 13 Jbeta primers. The repertoire was sequenced with immunoSEQ multiplex PCR; TCRdb's copy has only in-frame clones and lacks some. The top ten clones hold around 2.1% of a sample with 150,000 to 200,000 clones, roughly four fifths of them seen once. The specimen was PBMCs. All receptors come from a woman younger than 30 in good health and CMV-seropositive.

The chain is built from TRBV11-3 and TRBJ2-3; maybe TRBD1 (5 bases). Trimming took off 7 bases at V and 1 base at J, with 9 bases between the two ends. Germline V CDR1 and CDR2: SGHNT, YENEEA. CDR3 length: 13 amino acids. CDR3 amino acids: CASTGQGTDTQYF. Written as DNA, the CDR3 is TGTGCCAGCACCGGACAAGGCACAGATACGCAGTATTTT.

The rearrangement joins TRBV6-1 to TRBJ1-2, with 8 bases aligning to TRBD1. The junction had 6 bases not matched to a gene; V was cut back by 2 bases and J by 1 base. CDR1 MNHNS and CDR2 SASEGT come from the germline V gene. The CDR3 consists of 16 residues. The CDR3 here is CASSESTGGSNYGYTF. CDR3 DNA: TGTGCCAGCAGTGAATCAACAGGGGGTAGTAACTATGGCTACACCTTC.

The rearrangement links TRBV14 to TRBJ2-1; D might be TRBD1 (5 bases). Germline lookup yields CDR1 SGHDN and CDR2 FVKESK. V dropped 1 base and J dropped 9 bases, with 16 bases sitting between them. This CDR3 spans 15 amino acids. The CDR3 sequence: CASSQVYVGVGEQFF. CDR3 DNA sequence: TGTGCCAGCAGCCAAGTGTATGTAGGGGTTGGTGAGCAGTTCTTC.

In its sample, this clone was seen a few times. This chain connects TRBV5-5 to TRBJ1-2; possibly TRBD1 for D (6 bases). This CDR3 is 15 amino acids long. V lost 1 base, J lost 4 bases, and 14 bases lay in between. The germline CDR1 and CDR2 sequences are SGHKS and YYEKEE (reference sequence). This CDR3 is CASSLSGGPRYGYTF. CDR3 nucleotide sequence: TGTGCCAGCAGCTTGAGCGGGGGGCCCCGCTATGGCTACACCTTC.

V and J are TRBV9 and TRBJ2-5; D remains ambiguous. With 0 bases removed from V and 3 bases from J, the gap between germline ends came to 6 bases. The CDR3 spans 13 residues. CDR1 is SGDLS and CDR2 is YYNGEE in the germline V gene. CDR3 sequence: CASSVDQKETQYF. The DNA of the CDR3 is TGTGCCAGCAGCGTAGATCAGAAAGAGACCCAGTACTTC.

A few counts support this clone. This chain connects TRBV9 to TRBJ1-6, with 9 nucleotides matching TRBD1. Germline V gene sequence: CDR1 SGDLS, CDR2 YYNGEE. The trim removed 3 bases at V and 10 bases at J, leaving 5 bases unmatched. CDR3 length: 14 amino acids. The CDR3 DNA sequence: TGTGCCAGCAGCGGGGGACAGGGACGCTCACCCCTCCACTTT. Translation: CASSGGQGRSPLHF.

This sequence joins TRBV19 and TRBJ1-1; unclear D gene. V was shortened by 6 bases and J by 5 bases, with 22 bases between the two germline ends. From germline, CDR1 is LNHDA and CDR2 SQIVND (reference sequence). This CDR3 spans 16 amino acids. The CDR3 DNA follows: TGTGCCAGTAGGTTCTTTGGTAGGAACCTACAGACTGAAGCTTTCTTT. Translation gives CASRFFGRNLQTEAFF.

The chain links TRBV11-3 to TRBJ2-5; a weak D match, TRBD1 (6 bases). CDR3 length: 17 amino acids. Trimming took off 3 bases at V and 0 bases at J, with 17 bases between the two ends. Germline V gene data show CDR1 as SGHNT and CDR2 as YENEEA. CDR3 loop: CASSFYFERQDQETQYF. In DNA, the CDR3 is TGTGCCAGCAGCTTCTACTTCGAGCGACAGGACCAAGAGACCCAGTACTTC.

This clone was picked up one time. The V call is TRBV5-5, the J call TRBJ2-2, with 7 nucleotides matching TRBD1. V trimming: 6 bases; J trimming: 4 bases; junction bases outside the gene matches: 6. From germline, CDR1 is SGHKS and CDR2 YYEKEE (reference sequence). The CDR3 runs to 14 residues. This CDR3 is CASTLTGFTGELFF. The CDR3 DNA is TGTGCCAGCACCCTGACAGGGTTCACCGGGGAGCTGTTTTTT.

This chain links TRBV9 with TRBJ2-7, with 7 bases matching TRBD1. The CDR3 is made up of 13 amino acids. After removal of 0 bases from V and 6 bases from J, the junction contained 3 bases not matched to a gene. Germline V lookup: CDR1 SGDLS, CDR2 YYNGEE. The CDR3 sequence is CASSVGQGTEQYF. The DNA of the CDR3 is TGTGCCAGCAGCGTAGGACAGGGTACCGAGCAGTACTTC.

The chain is built from TRBV6-6 and TRBJ2-3, with 7 bases identical to TRBD2. The J segment lost 9 bases and the V segment lost 2 bases, leaving 2 bases of the junction unmatched. Germline CDR1 is MNHNY and CDR2 is SVGAGI (reference sequence). The CDR3 covers 12 residues. The DNA for the CDR3 is TGTGCCAGCAGTTACGGGAGGGAGACGCAGTATTTT. This encodes CASSYGRETQYF.

This chain connects TRBV7-9 to TRBJ2-1; 9 bases line up with TRBD2. The CDR3 is 17 amino acids. Unmatched junction bases numbered 14, after V lost 2 bases and J lost 9 bases. From germline, CDR1 is SEHNR and CDR2 FQNEAQ (reference sequence). The CDR3 sequence is CASSLRGTSRNFGEQFF. CDR3 bases: TGTGCCAGCAGCTTACGCGGGACTAGCAGAAACTTCGGTGAGCAGTTCTTC.

The chain combines TRBV7-9 with TRBJ2-7; TRBD1 is a possible D gene (5 bases). Germline V gene sequence: CDR1 SEHNR, CDR2 FQNEAQ (reference sequence). Deletions cut 0 bases from V and 5 bases from J, with 14 bases between. The CDR3 length is 15 residues. CDR3 nucleotides: TGTGCCAGCAGCTTAGCGGGTACAGGCAAAGACGAGCAGTACGTC. Translation: CASSLAGTGKDEQYV.

A single count supports this clone. The J gene is TRBJ1-1, the V gene TRBV19; D unclear. Germline CDR1 is LNHDA and CDR2 is SQIVND (reference sequence). Trimming shortened V by 5 bases and J by 6 bases, and 16 bases separated the two germline ends. The CDR3 is made up of 14 amino acids. The CDR3 loop is CASSVQREGAEAFF. The CDR3 coding sequence is TGTGCCAGTAGTGTACAAAGAGAGGGAGCTGAAGCTTTCTTT.

The chain recombines TRBV14 with TRBJ1-2, with TRBD1 as a possible D gene (5 bases). In germline, CDR1 is SGHDN, CDR2 FVKESK. The CDR3 sequence is 13 residues long. Between the trimmed V and J ends, which lost 3 bases and 7 bases, there was a span of 12 bases. Here the CDR3 reads CASSHLQGSGYTF. The CDR3 DNA follows: TGTGCCAGCAGCCACTTGCAGGGCTCTGGCTACACCTTC.

DNA of the CDR3: TGTGCCAGCAGCTCCGGACAGGGGGCGCGTGGCTACACCTTC. It codes for CASSSGQGARGYTF. This chain connects TRBV7-8 to TRBJ1-2; 11 positions match TRBD1. In germline, CDR1 is SGHVS, CDR2 FQNEAQ. The CDR3 length is 14 residues. The V gene end was trimmed by 4 bases and the J gene end by 7 bases; junction bases not matched to a gene: 5.

The chain is built from TRBV6-5 and TRBJ2-5; 7 bases map to TRBD2. The CDR3 runs 16 residues. The V segment lost 0 bases and the J segment 1 base; nucleotides outside the gene matches: 5. CDR1 is MNHEY and CDR2 is SVGAGI in the germline V gene. The CDR3 bases are TGTGCCAGCAGTTACTCGGCTAGCGGAGCCCAAGAGACCCAGTACTTC. Residues: CASSYSASGAQETQYF.

V gene TRBV7-8 combines with J gene TRBJ2-1; no definite D call. With 3 bases removed from V and 5 bases from J, the gap between germline ends came to 14 bases. The CDR3 is made up of 15 amino acids. Germline V gives CDR1 SGHVS, CDR2 FQNEAQ. CDR3 sequence reads: CASSFVLAPHNEQFF. As DNA, the CDR3 is TGTGCCAGCAGCTTCGTTTTAGCCCCCCACAATGAGCAGTTCTTC.

This clone was seen only a few times. As DNA, the CDR3 is TGTGCCAGCAGTTCACGGTGGCAAGAGACCCAGTACTTC. Protein: CASSSRWQETQYF. The chain joins TRBV27 to TRBJ2-5; D remains ambiguous. V was pared by 4 bases and J by 2 bases, with 8 bases between. From germline, CDR1 is MNHEY and CDR2 SMNVEV (reference sequence). This CDR3 has 13 amino acids.

V gene TRBV30 combines with J gene TRBJ1-2, with D tentatively TRBD1 (6 bases). The CDR3 runs to 14 residues. From germline, CDR1 is GTSNPN and CDR2 SVGIG (reference sequence). V was clipped by 1 base and J by 3 bases, with 12 bases between them. Here the CDR3 reads CAWSAGVFDYGYTF. The CDR3 DNA reads as TGTGCCTGGAGTGCAGGGGTATTTGACTATGGCTACACCTTC.

The chain has TRBV20-1 and TRBJ2-7, with D unclear. CDR1 and CDR2 from the germline V gene are DFQATT and SNEGSKA (reference sequence). This CDR3 spans 11 amino acids. Trimming shortened V by 5 bases and J by 0 bases, and 5 bases separated the two germline ends. The CDR3 is CSASSSYEQYV. The CDR3 bases are TGCAGTGCTTCTAGCTCCTACGAGCAGTACGTC.

This clone was seen more than once but under ten times. The V gene is TRBV4-3, the J gene TRBJ1-6; D not certain. The CDR3 runs 15 residues. The germline V gene has CDR1 LGHNA and CDR2 YSLEER. V lost 0 bases and J 8 bases, leaving 11 bases between the germline ends. The CDR3 spells CASSQDDGIYSPLHF. The DNA of the CDR3 is TGCGCCAGCAGCCAAGACGACGGGATATATTCACCCCTCCACTTT.

J is TRBJ1-2 and V is TRBV7-9; TRBD1 aligns across 9 bases. Germline lookup yields CDR1 SEHNR and CDR2 FQNEAQ (reference sequence). This CDR3 spans 13 amino acids. Trimming took 3 bases from V and 7 from J; bases not matched to a gene: 3. The CDR3 DNA is TGTGCCAGCAGCTTTGGGACAGGGCTTGGCTACACCTTC. Translation gives CASSFGTGLGYTF.

This clone was seen only a few times. The chain carries TRBV5-8 and TRBJ2-5; the match to TRBD2 covers 8 bases. Germline assignment: CDR1 SGHTS and CDR2 YDEGEE. J lost 4 bases, V lost 3 bases, and 8 bases had no gene match. This CDR3 comprises 15 residues. Here the CDR3 DNA reads TGTGCCAGCAGCTACTTGGGACTAGACCTAGAGACCCAGTACTTC. Encoded protein: CASSYLGLDLETQYF.

This sequence joins TRBV6-1 and TRBJ1-1; the D gene is possibly TRBD1 (5 bases). The CDR3 is made up of 16 amino acids. The V end lost 4 bases, the J end lost 4 bases, and 19 bases lay between the germline ends. Germline assignment: CDR1 MNHNS and CDR2 SASEGT. The CDR3 reads CASSGRLGAGGTEAFF. CDR3 DNA: TGTGCCAGCAGTGGCCGTCTCGGGGCGGGGGGCACTGAAGCTTTCTTT.